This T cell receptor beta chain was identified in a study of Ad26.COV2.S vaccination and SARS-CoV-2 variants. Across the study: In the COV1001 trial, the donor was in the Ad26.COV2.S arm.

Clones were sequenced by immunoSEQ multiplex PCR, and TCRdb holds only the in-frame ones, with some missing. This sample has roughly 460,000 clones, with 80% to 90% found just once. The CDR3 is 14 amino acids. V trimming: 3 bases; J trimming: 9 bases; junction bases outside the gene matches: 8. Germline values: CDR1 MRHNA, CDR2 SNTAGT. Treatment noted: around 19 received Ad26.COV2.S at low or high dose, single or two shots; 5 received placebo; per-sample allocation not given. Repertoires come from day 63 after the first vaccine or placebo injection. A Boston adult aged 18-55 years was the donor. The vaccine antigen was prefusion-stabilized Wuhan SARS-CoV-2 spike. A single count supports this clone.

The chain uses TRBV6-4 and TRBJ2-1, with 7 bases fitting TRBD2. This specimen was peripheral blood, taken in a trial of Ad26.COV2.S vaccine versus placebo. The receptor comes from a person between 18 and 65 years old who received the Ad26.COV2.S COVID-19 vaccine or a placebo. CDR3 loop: CASSESGMRGEQFF. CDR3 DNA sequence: TGTGCCAGCAGTGAAAGCGGGATGCGCGGTGAGCAGTTCTTC.